The present TCR beta chain was sequenced within a study of T-cell memory formation after mild COVID-19 (dated by TCRdb to the early 2020s). Looking at the study overall: TCR sequence clusters from the two donors were largely donor specific. In a couple of donors, T-cell clones that expanded and contracted after mild COVID-19 were tracked by sequencing TCRalpha and TCRbeta repertoires over time. The cohort was made up of two young adult volunteers, one female and one male, who were previously healthy.

Study-level results and caveats: Contracting CD4+ clones appeared mostly in the CM and EM memory subsets, whereas CD8+ clones were enriched in EMRA. Whether the second-wave clones peaking on day 37 were SARS-CoV-2 specific was not confirmed. Clones that contracted from day 15 to 85 showed balanced CD4/CD8 phenotypes, whereas a second wave of clones that expanded from day 15 to 37 leaned towards CD4+. The detection of some responding clones in pre-infection memory suggests that pre-existing cross-reactive memory T cells joined the SARS-CoV-2 response. Only a couple of mild cases were covered by the study, and larger cohorts that include severe cases with pre-infection samples were considered necessary.

Details on this clonotype: This clone's antigen is unknown. Per-base qualities were not stored, and no clone one base away is much larger.

PBMCs were isolated by Ficoll-Paque density gradient centrifugation. Reads for this sample came from an Illumina NovaSeq 6000. TCRalpha and TCRbeta cDNA libraries were built by 5'RACE with constant-segment primers, adding sample barcodes and unique molecular identifiers. Trizol reagent was used to extract RNA from every sample. The libraries were amplified in two PCR steps, and the second step added a second sample barcode and Illumina TruSeq adapters. Libraries were sequenced on an Illumina NovaSeq with 2 x 150 bp paired-end reads. In the original analysis: Reads were demultiplexed and collapsed into UMI-guided consensus sequences with migec v1.2.7. Using mixcr v2.1.11, UMI consensuses were aligned to TRA and TRB V and J templates and then assembled into clonotypes. Expanded or contracted clonotypes were those called significant by both edgeR and NoisET, with noise models trained on biological replicates. edgeR calls used a false discovery rate-adjusted p below 0.01 and a log2 fold-change threshold of 1. As an exploratory analysis of dynamics, PCA with hierarchical clustering was applied to max-normalized trajectories of the 1000 most abundant clonotypes. Separately sequenced CD4+ and CD8+ repertoires were used to assign a CD4 or CD8 phenotype to each responding clone. TCRdb reran the public reads through fastp at Q25 and MiXCR, keeping productive beta chains. Every entry covers one CDR3 protein and lists the most common genes and DNA from its rows. V and J calls and clone size were set by TCRdb, not the authors. This sample has 92,000 or so distinct CDR3 sequences in its table, and about 12% of those were observed once. 27% of the sample rests with the top ten.

The origin of this receptor is an adult woman who had mild COVID-19 (a few samples of this study predate the infection). The sample titles of this study are shuffled in the database, so cell type and time point are left out; the donor was told from shared clones. The sample taken for sequencing was PBMCs or a T cell subset sorted from them (not recorded which).

At the DNA level, the sequence is TGTGCCAGCCAGCGCGGGGGCGCGGACTATGGCTACACCTTC. Its protein is CASQRGGADYGYTF. The chain couples TRBV12-3 or TRBV12-4 to TRBJ1-2; TRBD1 is a weak D gene call, 6 bases matching. From the cysteine up to the phenylalanine, the CDR3 has a length of 14 residues. Only the CDR3 DNA stays, 42 bases, in frame from base 1. Between the V and J ends, shortened by 8 bases and 3 bases respectively, the junction contains 16 bases.